Listed below are T cell receptor beta chains from one sample, sequenced in a study of blood T cell repertoires in COVID-19. The data were produced by immunoSEQ multiplex PCR, yet TCRdb's version contains in-frame clones alone and is incomplete. The sample comprises around 100,000 clones, 70% to 90% of which are singletons, and around 1.6% rests with the top ten. The sequenced sample was peripheral blood. Receptors originate from a man older than 75 with acute or convalescent COVID-19. Each CDR3 is given with its conserved first and last residue. The D gene is left open where the match is weak. Clone size is shown for a subset of rows, as once, few, many or a class of expanded clone.

d_gene: TRBD2; abundance: NA; j_gene: TRBJ2-1; v_gene: TRBV4-3; CDR3nt: TGCGCCAGCAGCCAAAGGCTAGCGGGAGGTCACAATGAGCAGTTCTTC; CDR3aa: CASSQRLAGGHNEQFF
d_gene: NA; abundance: NA; j_gene: TRBJ2-5; v_gene: TRBV2; CDR3nt: TGTGCCAGCACATACCAAGAGACCCAGTACTTC; CDR3aa: CASTYQETQYF
d_gene: TRBD1; abundance: NA; j_gene: TRBJ1-1; v_gene: TRBV5-1; CDR3nt: TGCGCCAGCAGCTCCGGGACAGGGGACCTCATGAACACTGAAGCTTTCTTT; CDR3aa: CASSSGTGDLMNTEAFF
d_gene: NA; abundance: NA; j_gene: TRBJ1-3; v_gene: TRBV18; CDR3nt: TGTGCCAGCTCACCTTCAAGGACAGTGGAGGGAAACACCATATATTTT; CDR3aa: CASSPSRTVEGNTIYF
d_gene: NA; abundance: NA; j_gene: TRBJ2-6; v_gene: TRBV28; CDR3nt: TGTGCCAGCAGCTCTTCAGGGGCCCCCTGGAGTGGGGCCAACGTCCTGACTTTC; CDR3aa: CASSSSGAPWSGANVLTF
d_gene: NA; abundance: NA; j_gene: TRBJ2-3; v_gene: TRBV4-2; CDR3nt: TGTGCCAGCAGCCAAGACCCGGGATTTAGCACAGATACGCAGTATTTT; CDR3aa: CASSQDPGFSTDTQYF
d_gene: NA; abundance: few; j_gene: TRBJ2-1; v_gene: TRBV5-1; CDR3nt: TGCGCCAGCAGCCATAACAGGTTTGCTGAGCAGTTCTTC; CDR3aa: CASSHNRFAEQFF
d_gene: TRBD1; abundance: NA; j_gene: TRBJ1-1; v_gene: TRBV7-8; CDR3nt: TGTGCCAGCAGCTTAGGGAGCTGGACAGGGAACACTGAAGCTTTCTTT; CDR3aa: CASSLGSWTGNTEAFF
d_gene: TRBD2; abundance: NA; j_gene: TRBJ2-1; v_gene: TRBV7-3; CDR3nt: TGTGCCAGCAGCGCTAGCGGGAGCCACAATGAGCAGTTCTTC; CDR3aa: CASSASGSHNEQFF
d_gene: TRBD2; abundance: NA; j_gene: TRBJ2-2; v_gene: TRBV19; CDR3nt: TGTGCCAGTAGTTCTAGCGGGAGGGCCGGGACCGGGGAGCTGTTTTTT; CDR3aa: CASSSSGRAGTGELFF
d_gene: NA; abundance: NA; j_gene: TRBJ2-3; v_gene: TRBV29-1; CDR3nt: TGCAGCGTTGAACAGGGGACAGATACGCAGTATTTT; CDR3aa: CSVEQGTDTQYF
d_gene: NA; abundance: once; j_gene: TRBJ1-5; v_gene: TRBV19; CDR3nt: TGTGCCAGTAGTATCCCCAGGGTGAACTTCCGAGATCAGCCCCAGCATTTT; CDR3aa: CASSIPRVNFRDQPQHF
d_gene: NA; abundance: few; j_gene: TRBJ1-4; v_gene: TRBV3-1/TRBV3-2; CDR3nt: TGTGCCAGCAGCCCAGGGAACAGGGATGGTGGTGAAAAACTGTTTTTT; CDR3aa: CASSPGNRDGGEKLFF
d_gene: NA; abundance: NA; j_gene: TRBJ2-2; v_gene: TRBV7-7; CDR3nt: TGTGCTAGCTACAGTGAGAACACCGGGGAGCTGTTTTTT; CDR3aa: CASYSENTGELFF